The 6 T cell receptor beta chains in this list originate from one sample, sequenced in a study of OX40 agonist ivuxolimab in advanced cancers. TCRdb keeps only in-frame clones here, not all; method: immunoSEQ multiplex PCR. This table holds 70,000 to 80,000 clones, around 90% found once. Sequenced here: CD4+ or CD8+ T cells sorted from blood, sampled in a trial of the OX40 agonist ivuxolimab. The receptors were gathered from an adult with an advanced solid tumor such as melanoma, head and neck, liver or kidney cancer.

The V and J genes are TRBV7-3 and TRBJ2-1; possibly TRBD1 for D (6 bases). Germline V gives CDR1 SGHTA, CDR2 FQGTGA. The CDR3 has 13 amino acids. V was clipped by 5 bases and J by 5 bases, with 10 bases between them. CDR3 loop: CASSPQGNNEQFF. The CDR3, as DNA: TGTGCCAGCAGCCCCCAGGGGAACAATGAGCAGTTCTTC.

The chain uses TRBV10-2 and TRBJ1-4; D is unresolved. V lost 6 bases and J lost 8, with 13 bases in between. Germline V gene data show CDR1 as WSHSY and CDR2 as SAAADI. The CDR3 runs to 13 residues. The CDR3 spells CASSGVYSEKLFF. The CDR3 coding sequence is TGCGCCAGCAGCGGTGTTTATAGCGAAAAACTGTTTTTT.

The CDR3 DNA is TGTGCCAGCAGCTTATTAACGAGGGGGCGGGATGAAGCTTTCTTT. Protein sequence: CASSLLTRGRDEAFF. This chain connects TRBV11-2 to TRBJ1-1; TRBD1 agrees at 7 bases. V dropped 2 bases and J dropped 7; count of bases not matched to a gene: 10. CDR1 and CDR2 from the germline V gene are SGHAT and FQNNGV. This CDR3 comprises 15 residues.

The chain couples TRBV30 to TRBJ2-7; D is tentatively TRBD1 or TRBD2 (5 bases each). Deletions cut 2 bases from V and 2 bases from J, with 19 bases between. The CDR3 has 16 amino acids. Germline CDR1 is GTSNPN and CDR2 is SVGIG (reference sequence). CDR3 nucleotide sequence: TGTGCCTGGAGTTTCTACTCGGGGACCGACACCTACGAGCAGTACTTC. This gives the protein CAWSFYSGTDTYEQYF.

V is TRBV2 and J is TRBJ2-7; TRBD2 might be the D (5 bases). The germline CDR1 and CDR2 sequences are SNHLY and FYNNEI. This CDR3 is built from 11 residues. Trimming cost V 8 bases and J 3 bases, with 8 bases left between them. The CDR3 DNA is TGTGCCAGCTTCCGGGACTACGAGCAGTACTTC. Protein: CASFRDYEQYF.

The CDR3 nucleotides are TGTGCCAGCAAGGAGGGCAGATTGGATGGCTACACCTTC. Translated: CASKEGRLDGYTF. V usage is TRBV2 and J usage is TRBJ1-2; D gene unclear. The germline V gene has CDR1 SNHLY and CDR2 FYNNEI. The length of the CDR3 is 13 residues. V gave up 7 bases and J gave up 6 bases, with 15 bases separating them.